This T cell receptor (beta chain) comes out of a study of PD-L1 blockade in urothelial cancer. On the study more broadly: At 6 weeks and at 3 weeks (second dose) after treatment start, blood was analyzed.

Only in-frame clones appear in the TCRdb table, and some are missing; sequencing was by immunoSEQ multiplex PCR. Here the sample spans 60,000 to 65,000 clones, 81% being singletons. The time point is: pretreatment peripheral blood. CDR1 and CDR2 from the germline V gene are SGHTA and FQGNSA. With 4 bases removed from V and 4 bases from J, the gap between germline ends came to 13 bases. The CDR3 totals 15 residues. The rearrangement links TRBV7-2 to TRBJ2-2; D ambiguous. The sequence was obtained from a man aged 65-85 years with urothelial cancer. Sequencing used PBMCs, obtained around atezolizumab (anti-PD-L1) treatment. The CDR3 DNA sequence: TGTGCCAGCAGCTCCCCCGTGCGGTCCACCGGGGAGCTGTTTTTT. Translated: CASSSPVRSTGELFF.